Listed here are 20 T cell receptor beta chains from one sample, sequenced in a study of PD-L1 blockade in urothelial cancer. As for time point: pretreatment peripheral blood. Clones were sequenced by immunoSEQ multiplex PCR, and TCRdb holds only the in-frame ones, with some missing. Of about 86,000 clones listed, approximately 87% were seen once; the top ten hold over 13%. This specimen consisted of PBMCs, obtained around atezolizumab (anti-PD-L1) treatment. These receptor sequences come from a man aged 55 to 70 with urothelial cancer.

This clone was seen a few times. V and J are TRBV12-5 and TRBJ2-1; TRBD2 matches 11 bases. With V trimmed by 9 bases and J by 6 bases, 10 bases remained unmatched. CDR1 is LGHNT and CDR2 is FRNRAP in the germline V gene. The CDR3 extends over 15 amino acids. The CDR3 region has the DNA TGTGCTAGAGGACTAGCGGGTATCTCGATCAATGAGCAGTTCTTC. Amino acids: CARGLAGISINEQFF.

The CDR3 here is CASRQEQETQYF. Written as DNA, the CDR3 is TGCGCCAGCCGGCAGGAACAAGAGACCCAGTACTTC. The V call is TRBV5-1, the J call TRBJ2-5; no reliable D call. Trimming took 7 bases from V and 2 from J, leaving 9 bases between them. CDR1 SGHRS and CDR2 YFSETQ come from the germline V gene. The CDR3 spans 12 residues. Based on the CDR3 plus reference TRBV5-1 and TRBJ2-5, the full variable domain is KAGVTQTPRYLIKTRGQQVTLSCSPISGHRSVSWYQQTPGQGLQFLFEYFSETQRNKGNFPGRFSGRQFSNSRSEMNVSTLELGDSALYLCASRQEQETQYFGPGTRLLVL.

The V gene is TRBV23-1, the J gene TRBJ2-7; TRBD1 might be the D (6 bases). TRBV23-1 is reported as an ORF; its role is uncertain. Trimming removed 11 bases at V and 1 base at J, with 15 bases between. CDR3 size: 13 residues. This CDR3 is CAQRWDISYEQYF. CDR3 nucleotide sequence: TGCGCCCAGCGCTGGGACATATCCTACGAGCAGTACTTC.

This clone has just a few counts. The V call is TRBV11-3, the J call TRBJ2-2; no firm D call. This CDR3 contains 12 residues. Trimming shortened V by 2 bases and J by 7 bases, and 5 bases separated the two germline ends. The germline gives CDR1 SGHNT, CDR2 YENEEA. The CDR3 protein is CASSLRDGELFF. For the CDR3, the DNA is TGTGCCAGCAGCTTACGAGACGGGGAGCTGTTTTTT.

This clone was found once. The chain combines TRBV7-6 with TRBJ2-3; 9 positions agree with TRBD1. This CDR3 comprises 14 residues. Unmatched junction bases numbered 7, after V lost 9 bases and J lost 3 bases. Germline V gene data show CDR1 as SGHVS and CDR2 as FNYEAQ. The CDR3 sequence is CASSTGTGTDTQYF. The CDR3, as DNA: TGTGCCAGTTCGACCGGGACAGGGACAGATACGCAGTATTTT. Together with reference TRBV7-6 and TRBJ2-3, the CDR3 gives the full variable domain: GAGVSQSPRYKVTKRGQDVALRCDPISGHVSLYWYRQALGQGPEFLTYFNYEAQQDKSGLPNDRFSAERPEGSISTLTIQRTEQRDSAMYRCASSTGTGTDTQYFGPGTRLTVL.

This clone was observed once. The J gene is TRBJ1-4, the V gene TRBV9, with a weak D call TRBD1 (5 bases). Germline CDR1 SGDLS, CDR2 YYNGEE. The V gene lost 0 bases and the J gene lost 7 bases, with 16 bases spanning the gap. CDR3 length: 16 amino acids. This chain's CDR3 is CASSVGVGQGGEKLFF. The DNA of the CDR3 is TGTGCCAGCAGCGTAGGGGTGGGTCAGGGTGGTGAAAAACTGTTTTTT.

This chain connects TRBV29-1 to TRBJ2-5; TRBD1 agrees at 7 bases. The CDR3 spans 14 residues. CDR1 and CDR2 (germline): SQVTM, ANQGSEA. J lost 5 bases, V lost 7 bases, and 13 bases had no gene match. CDR3 nucleotide sequence: TGCAGCGGATCACAGGGGACATACATGGAGACCCAGTACTTC. It translates to CSGSQGTYMETQYF.

This chain connects TRBV5-1 to TRBJ1-4, with D uncertain. The CDR3 has 12 residues. The germline V gene encodes CDR1 SGHRS and CDR2 YFSETQ. V dropped 0 bases and J dropped 8 bases, with 5 bases sitting between them. Here the CDR3 reads CASSLAGEKLFF. The CDR3, as DNA: TGCGCCAGCAGCTTGGCGGGGGAAAAACTGTTTTTT.

The chain couples TRBV9 to TRBJ2-7; possible D gene TRBD2, 5 bases. The V gene's germline CDR1 is SGDLS and CDR2 YYNGEE. Trimming removed 2 bases at V and 3 bases at J, with 9 bases between. The CDR3 is made up of 13 amino acids. For the CDR3, the DNA is TGTGCCAGCAGCGTTGAGGGCAGCTACGAGCAGTACTTC. It encodes CASSVEGSYEQYF.

The V call is TRBV2, the J call TRBJ2-1, with D possibly matching TRBD2 (6 bases). The CDR3 is made up of 15 amino acids. Trimming cost V 3 bases and J 8 bases, with 17 bases left between them. The V gene's germline CDR1 is SNHLY and CDR2 FYNNEI. CDR3 DNA sequence: TGTGCCAGCAGTGACTGGGACTTGGGACGAGATGAGCAGTTCTTC. Translation gives CASSDWDLGRDEQFF. Using reference TRBV2 and TRBJ2-1 for the parts outside the CDR3, the full variable domain is EPEVTQTPSHQVTQMGQEVILRCVPISNHLYFYWYRQILGQKVEFLVSFYNNEISEKSEIFDDQFSVERPDGSNFTLKIRSTKLEDSAMYFCASSDWDLGRDEQFFGPGTRLTVL.

The chain combines TRBV7-9 with TRBJ1-3; TRBD1 matches 8 bases. This CDR3 contains 15 residues. The germline gives CDR1 SEHNR, CDR2 FQNEAQ (reference sequence). V gave up 5 bases and J gave up 0 bases; unmatched junction bases: 3. DNA for the CDR3: TGTGCCAGCAGCACTGGGACAGGCTCTGGAAACACCATATATTTT. It specifies CASSTGTGSGNTIYF.

The rearrangement links TRBV9 to TRBJ2-5, with unresolved D. The CDR3 spans 13 residues. V shed 0 bases and J shed 1 base, with 4 bases lying between them. Per the germline V gene, CDR1 is SGDLS and CDR2 is YYNGEE. The CDR3 is CASSVASQETQYF. The CDR3 DNA reads as TGTGCCAGCAGCGTAGCTAGCCAAGAGACCCAGTACTTC.

The V gene is TRBV5-8, the J gene TRBJ2-4; 7 bases line up with TRBD1. The length of the CDR3 is 15 residues. Per germline, CDR1 SGHTS and CDR2 YDEGEE. Trimming removed 6 bases from V and 0 bases from J; junction bases left unmatched: 6. The CDR3 region is CASTNRGLAKNIQYF. In DNA, the CDR3 is TGTGCCAGCACCAACAGGGGTCTAGCCAAAAACATTCAGTACTTC.

The chain uses TRBV27 and TRBJ1-1; D is possibly TRBD1 (5 bases). Trimming stripped 5 bases from V and 3 bases from J, with 16 bases between. The CDR3 extends over 15 amino acids. Germline lookup yields CDR1 MNHEY and CDR2 SMNVEV (reference sequence). This CDR3 reads CASSPRTGGDTEAFF. CDR3 DNA: TGTGCCAGCAGTCCTCGTACGGGGGGGGACACTGAAGCTTTCTTT.

The chain joins TRBV6-6 to TRBJ2-6, with TRBD2 as a possible D gene (7 bases). The germline V gene encodes CDR1 MNHNY and CDR2 SVGAGI (reference sequence). The CDR3 is made up of 15 amino acids. The V gene lost 2 bases and the J gene lost 8 bases, with 13 bases spanning the gap. CDR3 region: CASSYGGGLTNVLTF. The CDR3 DNA is TGTGCCAGCAGTTACGGGGGGGGGCTTACCAACGTCCTGACTTTC.

The chain joins TRBV19 to TRBJ2-7; a possible D gene is TRBD2 (5 bases). CDR1 LNHDA and CDR2 SQIVND come from the germline V gene (reference sequence). There are 14 residues in the CDR3. Trimming removed 7 bases at V and 11 bases at J, with 24 bases between. This chain's CDR3 is CASNPRATLFLEYF. DNA of the CDR3: TGTGCCAGTAACCCGAGGGCCACCCTTTTCCTAGAGTACTTC. Full variable domain (missing parts from reference TRBV19 and TRBJ2-7): DGGITQSPKYLFRKEGQNVTLSCEQNLNHDAMYWYRQDPGQGLRLIYYSQIVNDFQKGDIAEGYSVSREKKESFPLTVTSAQKNPTAFYLCASNPRATLFLEYFGPGTRLTVT.

This clone was recorded only once. The gene calls are TRBV6-4 and TRBJ2-7, with 7 nucleotides matching TRBD1. The CDR3 extends over 16 amino acids. CDR1 MRHNA and CDR2 SNTAGT come from the germline V gene. Trimming took 6 bases from V and 8 from J; bases not matched to a gene: 19. The CDR3 DNA reads as TGTGCCAGCAGGAGGGAACTAGTCCTGAAACAGGGGAAGCAGTACTTC. This codes for CASRRELVLKQGKQYF.

This clone was counted ten times or more. The rearrangement links TRBV5-4 to TRBJ2-5; D perhaps matches TRBD1 (6 bases). The germline V gene encodes CDR1 SGHNT and CDR2 YYREEE (reference sequence). The CDR3 loop spans 16 amino acids. V was trimmed by 4 bases and J by 5 bases, leaving 21 bases between them. CDR3 in DNA: TGTGCCAGCAGCATGCTCGTCGCCAGGGGTCAGGAGACCCAGTACTTC. Translation: CASSMLVARGQETQYF.

The chain joins TRBV14 to TRBJ2-5, with D tentatively TRBD1 (6 bases). The CDR3 totals 16 residues. Germline CDR1 reads SGHDN; CDR2 reads FVKESK. The V and J ends lost 0 bases and 4 bases respectively, with 15 bases between them. This CDR3 is CASSQDLGRGRETQYF. In nucleotides, the CDR3 is TGTGCCAGCAGCCAAGATTTGGGCAGGGGTCGAGAGACCCAGTACTTC.

This chain links TRBV5-8 with TRBJ2-2; unclear D gene. The CDR3 loop spans 14 amino acids. Between the trimmed V and J ends, which lost 1 base and 3 bases, there was a span of 7 bases. CDR1 is SGHTS and CDR2 is YDEGEE in the germline V gene. CDR3 bases: TGTGCCAGCAGCTTGCTTTTTCACACCGGGGAGCTGTTTTTT. It yields the protein CASSLLFHTGELFF.